One sample yielded the 22 T cell receptor beta chains listed below, sequenced in a study of beta chain features in type 1 diabetes. Isolated RNA was reverse transcribed in full, so expressed TCRB transcripts were sequenced. Profiled with immunoSEQ multiplex PCR; TCRdb holds only in-frame clones, not every one. Seen here are some 350,000 clones, about 10% observed once, and the top ten hold approximately 0.6%. Findings and limits, study-wide: Moderately but significantly shorter TCRB CDR3s were found in Type 1 diabetes patients in all four CD4+ subsets.

Their antigens are not known. Specimen: central memory CD4+ T cells from blood. These receptor sequences come from a man aged 25-45 years with type 1 diabetes.

In its sample, this clone was seen many times. The CDR3 DNA sequence: TGTGCCAGCAGCCCCGGCAGCTATAGCAATCAGCCCCAGCATTTT. Its translation is CASSPGSYSNQPQHF. The chain uses TRBV7-9 and TRBJ1-5; D not resolved. The V gene lost 5 bases and the J gene lost 0 bases, with 11 bases spanning the gap. CDR1 and CDR2 from the germline V gene are SEHNR and FQNEAQ (reference sequence). CDR3 length: 15 residues. Full variable domain (missing parts from reference TRBV7-9 and TRBJ1-5): DTGVSQNPRHKITKRGQNVTFRCDPISEHNRLYWYRQTLGQGPEFLTYFQNEAQLEKSRLLSDRFSAERPKGSFSTLEIQRTEQGDSAMYLCASSPGSYSNQPQHFGDGTRLSIL.

The gene calls are TRBV7-3 and TRBJ2-1; tentative D call: TRBD1 (7 bases). Trimming shortened V by 5 bases and J by 12 bases, and 14 bases separated the two germline ends. This CDR3 has 12 residues. In germline, CDR1 is SGHTA, CDR2 FQGTGA. The CDR3 sequence: CASSPTQGGQFF. In nucleotides, the CDR3 is TGTGCCAGCAGCCCCACCCAGGGGGGGCAGTTCTTC.

This clone came up many times. The chain combines TRBV14 with TRBJ1-1; perhaps TRBD1 as D (6 bases). Germline V gene data show CDR1 as SGHDN and CDR2 as FVKESK. The CDR3 spans 14 residues. V was cut by 4 bases and J by 3 bases, with 12 bases left in between. The CDR3 here is CASSPGVRDTEAFF. Written as DNA, the CDR3 is TGTGCCAGCAGCCCAGGGGTGAGGGACACTGAAGCTTTCTTT.

This clone turned up a few times. V gene TRBV28 combines with J gene TRBJ1-2; 7 bases align to TRBD1. After removal of 8 bases from V and 8 bases from J, the junction contained 11 bases not matched to a gene. This CDR3 spans 13 amino acids. CDR1 is MDHEN, CDR2 SYDVKM, per germline. CDR3 DNA: TGTGCCAGCGAAACAGGGGCCCACCGCGGCTACACCTTC. It codes for CASETGAHRGYTF.

The V and J genes are TRBV7-2 and TRBJ2-2; D is unclear. CDR3 length: 15 amino acids. Between the trimmed V and J ends, which lost 1 base and 3 bases, there was a span of 9 bases. Germline V lookup: CDR1 SGHTA, CDR2 FQGNSA. CDR3 sequence (DNA): TGTGCCAGCAGCTTAGGCTCGCCTTACACCGGGGAGCTGTTTTTT. Protein product: CASSLGSPYTGELFF.

This clone appeared a few times. The V and J genes are TRBV19 and TRBJ2-1; D call uncertain. CDR3 length equals 15 residues. The ends were cut back, 3 bases at V and 7 bases at J, with 16 bases in the middle. Germline CDR1 reads LNHDA; CDR2 reads SQIVND (reference sequence). In nucleotides, the CDR3 is TGTGCCAGTAGTATTATATACCTTCCAGAGAATGAGCAGTTCTTC. Protein product: CASSIIYLPENEQFF.

The V and J genes are TRBV14 and TRBJ1-2; no clear D. Trimming took 4 bases from V and 2 from J, leaving 8 bases between them. The length of the CDR3 is 13 residues. Germline V gene lookup returns CDR1 SGHDN and CDR2 FVKESK. The CDR3 is CASSPSVNYGYTF. CDR3 bases: TGTGCCAGCAGCCCTTCCGTAAACTATGGCTACACCTTC.

V gene TRBV18 combines with J gene TRBJ2-1, with 9 bases that match TRBD2. This CDR3 has 17 amino acids. Germline loops: CDR1 KGHSH, CDR2 LQKENI. V lost 2 bases, J lost 0 bases, and 5 bases stayed unmatched. CDR3 amino acids: CASSPGVSGSSYNEQFF. The CDR3 nucleotides are TGTGCCAGCTCACCAGGTGTTAGCGGGAGCTCCTACAATGAGCAGTTCTTC.

The chain uses TRBV5-4 and TRBJ2-7; D gene ambiguous. The germline V gene has CDR1 SGHNT and CDR2 YYREEE (reference sequence). Trimming shortened V by 3 bases and J by 0 bases, and 19 bases separated the two germline ends. This CDR3 contains 17 residues. The CDR3 nucleotides read TGTGCCAGCAGCTCCAAACTAAACAGCGTCCACTCCTACGAGCAGTACTTC. It encodes CASSSKLNSVHSYEQYF.

The chain uses TRBV5-1 and TRBJ2-7; D possibly corresponds to TRBD2 (5 bases). Germline lookup yields CDR1 SGHRS and CDR2 YFSETQ. Trimming took 4 bases from V and 6 from J, leaving 11 bases between them. The CDR3 contains 12 residues. CDR3 DNA: TGCGCCAGCAGCAGGGAGTTGGCCGAGCAGTACTTC. Translated: CASSRELAEQYF.

This clone was seen a handful of times. CDR3 loop: CASSPRRNTEAFF. In nucleotides, the CDR3 is TGTGCCAGCTCCCCAAGACGGAACACTGAAGCTTTCTTT. The chain recombines TRBV6-1 with TRBJ1-1; no firm D call. Trimming cost V 8 bases and J 1 base, with 11 bases left between them. Germline assignment: CDR1 MNHNS and CDR2 SASEGT. The CDR3 has 13 residues.

This clone was detected a few times. The rearrangement uses TRBV9 and TRBJ2-4; 7 positions agree with TRBD1. The trim removed 3 bases at V and 0 bases at J, leaving 0 bases unmatched. The CDR3 consists of 14 residues. The germline gives CDR1 SGDLS, CDR2 YYNGEE. The DNA of the CDR3 is TGTGCCAGCAGCGGACAGGGAGCCAAAAACATTCAGTACTTC. Translated, it gives CASSGQGAKNIQYF. The full variable domain, its missing parts supplied by reference TRBV9 and TRBJ2-4, is DSGVTQTPKHLITATGQRVTLRCSPRSGDLSVYWYQQSLDQGLQFLIQYYNGEERAKGNILERFSAQQFPDLHSELNLSSLELGDSALYFCASSGQGAKNIQYFGAGTRLSVL.

This clone turned up a few times. At one of its ends the junction is not consistent with the germline gene, which may arise from a read error. The chain employs TRBV20-1 and TRBJ2-7; D gene ambiguous. CDR3 length: 10 residues. From germline, CDR1 is DFQATT and CDR2 SNEGSKA (reference sequence). CDR3 region: CSARDSPRDF. The CDR3 nucleotides are TGCAGTGCTAGAGATTCCCCTAGGGACTTC.

This clone occurred many times. In nucleotides, the CDR3 is TGTGCCATCAGTCCAGGGGTGCCTTCCTATGAGCAGTTCTTC. It translates to CAISPGVPSYEQFF. The chain carries TRBV10-3 and TRBJ2-1, with D perhaps TRBD1 (6 bases). V lost 5 bases to trimming and J lost 8 bases, with 16 bases between them. Per germline, CDR1 ENHRY and CDR2 SYGVKD. The length of the CDR3 is 14 residues.

This clone was recorded a few times. V and J are TRBV2 and TRBJ2-1, with D perhaps TRBD2 (6 bases). CDR1 is SNHLY, CDR2 FYNNEI, per germline. This CDR3 contains 13 residues. V gave up 6 bases and J gave up 8 bases, with 14 bases separating them. CDR3 in DNA: TGTGCCAGCAGGCAGCTGGCGGGGTATGAGCAGTTCTTC. Its translation: CASRQLAGYEQFF. The full variable domain, with the rest looked up from reference TRBV2 and TRBJ2-1, is EPEVTQTPSHQVTQMGQEVILRCVPISNHLYFYWYRQILGQKVEFLVSFYNNEISEKSEIFDDQFSVERPDGSNFTLKIRSTKLEDSAMYFCASRQLAGYEQFFGPGTRLTVL.

The rearrangement joins TRBV29-1 to TRBJ1-2, with 7 bases aligning to TRBD1. The V and J ends lost 7 bases and 8 bases, in that order; junction bases with no gene match: 4. CDR3 length equals 10 residues. Per germline, CDR1 SQVTM and CDR2 ANQGSEA. CDR3: CSAETGGYTF. The CDR3 nucleotides are TGCAGCGCAGAGACAGGGGGCTACACCTTC.

This clone was found many times. The V and J genes are TRBV7-2 and TRBJ1-2, with D perhaps TRBD1 (5 bases). Trimming left V 5 bases short and J 8 bases short, with 18 bases between. The germline V gene encodes CDR1 SGHTA and CDR2 FQGNSA. The CDR3 contains 14 residues. The CDR3 loop is CASSPGGGDLGYTF. For the CDR3, the DNA is TGTGCCAGCAGCCCAGGCGGGGGAGATTTGGGCTACACCTTC.

This clone occurred a few times. The V call is TRBV28, the J call TRBJ2-1; TRBD2 aligns across 11 bases. J gave up 7 bases and V 7 bases, and 9 bases lay outside the gene matches. CDR1 is MDHEN, CDR2 SYDVKM, per germline. The CDR3 sequence is 15 residues long. For the CDR3, the DNA is TGTGCCAGCACCACGACTAGCGGGAAGTGGAATGAGCAGTTCTTC. It is translated as CASTTTSGKWNEQFF. The full variable domain, with the rest looked up from reference TRBV28 and TRBJ2-1, is DVKVTQSSRYLVKRTGEKVFLECVQDMDHENMFWYRQDPGLGLRLIYFSYDVKMKEKGDIPEGYSVSREKKERFSLILESASTNQTSMYLCASTTTSGKWNEQFFGPGTRLTVL.

This clone occurred once. This sequence joins TRBV6-1 and TRBJ2-1, with D maybe TRBD2 (6 bases). The CDR3 runs 14 residues. V was shortened by 10 bases and J by 10 bases, with 23 bases between the two germline ends. CDR1 MNHNS and CDR2 SASEGT come from the germline V gene. The chain's CDR3 is CATGQVRDSLEQFF. The CDR3 region has the DNA TGTGCCACAGGACAAGTCCGGGACTCGCTCGAGCAGTTCTTC.

This chain uses TRBV19 with TRBJ2-7, with D possibly being TRBD2 (6 bases). This CDR3 is 12 amino acids long. V lost 10 bases and J 4 bases, leaving 14 bases between the germline ends. Per the germline V gene, CDR1 is LNHDA and CDR2 is SQIVND (reference sequence). The CDR3 here is CATQGGFYEQYF. The CDR3 bases are TGTGCCACTCAGGGAGGCTTTTACGAGCAGTACTTC.

This clone has a handful of counts. The V and J genes are TRBV5-1 and TRBJ1-1; unclear D gene. Germline CDR1 is SGHRS and CDR2 is YFSETQ. V gave up 2 bases and J gave up 5 bases, with 10 bases separating them. The CDR3 has 13 residues. CDR3 sequence reads: CASSFEGQTEAFF. The CDR3 region has the DNA TGCGCCAGCAGCTTCGAGGGCCAAACTGAAGCTTTCTTT.

The J gene is TRBJ2-7, the V gene TRBV2, with 10 bases lining up with TRBD1. With 4 bases clipped from V and 8 bases from J, the junction kept 8 bases outside the gene matches. The CDR3 totals 14 residues. Germline V lookup: CDR1 SNHLY, CDR2 FYNNEI. For the CDR3, the DNA is TGTGCCAGCAGTGGGGATGACAGGGGGCTAAAGCAGTACTTC. Its protein is CASSGDDRGLKQYF.